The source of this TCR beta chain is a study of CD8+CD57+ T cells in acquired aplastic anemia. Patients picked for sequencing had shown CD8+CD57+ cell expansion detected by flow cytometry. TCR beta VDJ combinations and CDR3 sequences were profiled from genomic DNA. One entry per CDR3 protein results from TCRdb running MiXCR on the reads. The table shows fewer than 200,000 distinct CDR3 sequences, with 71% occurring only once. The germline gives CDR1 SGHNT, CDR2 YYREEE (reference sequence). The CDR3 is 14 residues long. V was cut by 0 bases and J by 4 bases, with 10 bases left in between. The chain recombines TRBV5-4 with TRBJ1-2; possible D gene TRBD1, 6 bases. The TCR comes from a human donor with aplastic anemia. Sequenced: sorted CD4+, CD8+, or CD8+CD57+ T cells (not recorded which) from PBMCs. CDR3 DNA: TGTGCCAGCAGCTTGGACCGGGGGCCCTATGGCTACACCTTC. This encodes CASSLDRGPYGYTF.